Listed here are 5 T cell receptor beta chains from one sample, sequenced in a study of blood T cell repertoires in COVID-19. Assay used: immunoSEQ multiplex PCR; TCRdb lists only in-frame clones, some missing. The repertoire holds about 150,000 clones, with under 85% as singletons. Specimen: peripheral blood. The receptors were gathered from a man in his fifties or sixties with COVID-19, enrolled during active disease.

The chain couples TRBV2 to TRBJ2-7; 7 bases are shared with TRBD1. The junction had 6 bases not matched to a gene; V was cut back by 7 bases and J by 0 bases. CDR3 length: 14 amino acids. Germline V gene sequence: CDR1 SNHLY, CDR2 FYNNEI. Here the CDR3 reads CASNKQGTSYEQYF. The CDR3 DNA reads as TGTGCCAGCAATAAACAGGGGACCTCCTACGAGCAGTACTTC.

The chain employs TRBV24-1 and TRBJ2-7; D is possibly TRBD1 (6 bases). This CDR3 has 15 residues. Per germline, CDR1 KGHDR and CDR2 SFDVKD. With 2 bases removed from V and 2 bases from J, the gap between germline ends came to 12 bases. The chain's CDR3 is CATSDSGHTTYEQYF. The DNA for the CDR3 is TGTGCCACCAGTGATTCGGGACACACGACCTACGAGCAGTACTTC.

The genes are TRBV5-1 and TRBJ2-2; maybe TRBD1 (7 bases). Germline values: CDR1 SGHRS, CDR2 YFSETQ. This CDR3 region has 15 residues. V lost 3 bases, J lost 5 bases, and 14 bases lay in between. CDR3 loop: CASSWGGTATGELFF. In DNA, the CDR3 is TGCGCCAGCAGCTGGGGCGGGACAGCTACCGGGGAGCTGTTTTTT.

V is TRBV11-3 and J is TRBJ2-2, with 9 positions matching TRBD2. Germline lookup yields CDR1 SGHNT and CDR2 YENEEA. Germline trimming cut 4 bases from V and 7 bases from J; bases unmatched to any gene: 10. The CDR3 runs to 16 residues. The CDR3 reads CASSSGGRAGGGELFF. The CDR3 bases are TGTGCCAGCAGCTCTGGCGGGAGGGCAGGAGGCGGGGAGCTGTTTTTT.

This chain connects TRBV2 to TRBJ2-7, with D perhaps TRBD2 (5 bases). Germline V gives CDR1 SNHLY, CDR2 FYNNEI. Trimming took 2 bases from V and 3 from J, leaving 14 bases between them. This CDR3 has 15 residues. The CDR3 sequence: CASSERRYGYYEQYF. The CDR3 DNA reads TGTGCCAGCAGTGAAAGGAGGTACGGGTACTACGAGCAGTACTTC.